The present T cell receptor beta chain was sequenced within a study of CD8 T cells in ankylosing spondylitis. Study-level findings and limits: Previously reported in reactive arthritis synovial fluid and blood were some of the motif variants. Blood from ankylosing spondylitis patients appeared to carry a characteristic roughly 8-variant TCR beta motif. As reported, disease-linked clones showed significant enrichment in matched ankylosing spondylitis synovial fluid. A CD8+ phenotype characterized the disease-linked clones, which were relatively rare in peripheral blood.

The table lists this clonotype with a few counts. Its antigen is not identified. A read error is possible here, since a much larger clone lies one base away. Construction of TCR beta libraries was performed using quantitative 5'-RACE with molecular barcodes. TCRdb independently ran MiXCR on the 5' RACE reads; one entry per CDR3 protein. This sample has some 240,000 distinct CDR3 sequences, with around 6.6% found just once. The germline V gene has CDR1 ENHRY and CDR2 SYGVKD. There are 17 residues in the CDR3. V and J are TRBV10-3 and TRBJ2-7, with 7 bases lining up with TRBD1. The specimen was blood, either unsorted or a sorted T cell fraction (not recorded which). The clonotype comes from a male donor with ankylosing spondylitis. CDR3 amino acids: CTISPGAGGSPRSEQYF. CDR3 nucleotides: TGTACCATCAGTCCAGGGGCAGGGGGAAGTCCTCGAAGCGAGCAGTACTTC.